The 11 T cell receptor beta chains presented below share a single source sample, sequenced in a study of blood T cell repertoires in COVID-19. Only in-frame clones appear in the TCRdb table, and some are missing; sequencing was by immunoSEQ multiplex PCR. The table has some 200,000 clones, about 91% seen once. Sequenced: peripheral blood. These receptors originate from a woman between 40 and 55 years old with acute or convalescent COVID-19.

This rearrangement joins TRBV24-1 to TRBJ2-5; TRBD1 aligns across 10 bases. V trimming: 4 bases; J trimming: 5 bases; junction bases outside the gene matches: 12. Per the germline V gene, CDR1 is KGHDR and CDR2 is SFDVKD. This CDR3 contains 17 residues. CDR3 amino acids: CATSDPGQGLLAETQYF. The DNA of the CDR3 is TGTGCCACCAGTGACCCGGGACAGGGGTTACTAGCCGAGACCCAGTACTTC.

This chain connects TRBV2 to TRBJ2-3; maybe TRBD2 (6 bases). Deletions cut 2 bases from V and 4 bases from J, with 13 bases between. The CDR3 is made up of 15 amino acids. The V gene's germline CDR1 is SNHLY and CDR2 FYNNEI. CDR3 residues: CASSELSEGSDTQYF. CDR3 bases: TGTGCCAGCAGTGAATTATCGGAGGGGTCAGATACGCAGTATTTT.

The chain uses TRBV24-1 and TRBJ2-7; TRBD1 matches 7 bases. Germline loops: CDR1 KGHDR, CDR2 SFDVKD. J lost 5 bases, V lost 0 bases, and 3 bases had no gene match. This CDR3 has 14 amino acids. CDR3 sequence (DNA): TGTGCCACCAGTGATTTGCGTCAGGGGGACGAGCAGTACGTC. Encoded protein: CATSDLRQGDEQYV.

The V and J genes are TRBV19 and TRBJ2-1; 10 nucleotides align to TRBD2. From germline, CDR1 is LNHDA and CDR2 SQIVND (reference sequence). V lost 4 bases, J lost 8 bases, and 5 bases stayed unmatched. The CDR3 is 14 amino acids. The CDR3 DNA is TGTGCCAGTAGTAAGCGGGGGGGCAAGGATGAGCAGTTCTTC. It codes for CASSKRGGKDEQFF.

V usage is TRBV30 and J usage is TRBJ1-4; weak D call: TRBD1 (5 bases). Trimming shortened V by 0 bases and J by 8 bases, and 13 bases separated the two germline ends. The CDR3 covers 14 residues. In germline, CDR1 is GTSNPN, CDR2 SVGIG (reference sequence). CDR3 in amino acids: CAWSVRGRGEKLFF. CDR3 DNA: TGTGCCTGGAGTGTCCGGGGGAGAGGCGAAAAACTGTTTTTT.

CDR3 residues: CASSAIPTGFSGKVYGYTF. CDR3 in DNA: TGCGCCAGCAGCGCCATACCGACAGGTTTCTCGGGTAAGGTGTATGGCTACACCTTC. The chain combines TRBV5-1 with TRBJ1-2; TRBD1 is a possible D gene (6 bases). Trimming took 4 bases from V and 5 from J, leaving 30 bases between them. CDR1 is SGHRS, CDR2 YFSETQ, per germline. This CDR3 contains 19 residues.

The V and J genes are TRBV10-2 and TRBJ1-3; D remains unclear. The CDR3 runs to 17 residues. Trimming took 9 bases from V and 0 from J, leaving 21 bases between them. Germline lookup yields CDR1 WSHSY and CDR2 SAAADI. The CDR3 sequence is CASKEAQSLGSGNTIYF. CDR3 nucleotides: TGCGCCAGTAAGGAGGCTCAGAGCCTGGGCTCTGGAAACACCATATATTTT.

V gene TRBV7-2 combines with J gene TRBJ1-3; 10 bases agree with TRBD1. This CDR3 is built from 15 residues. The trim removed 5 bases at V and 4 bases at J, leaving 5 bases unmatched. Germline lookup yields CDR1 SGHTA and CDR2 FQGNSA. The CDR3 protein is CASSLLTGGGNTIYF. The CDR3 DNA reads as TGTGCCAGCAGCCTACTGACAGGGGGCGGAAACACCATATATTTT. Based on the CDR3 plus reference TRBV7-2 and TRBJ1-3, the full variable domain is GAGVSQSPSNKVTEKGKDVELRCDPISGHTALYWYRQSLGQGLEFLIYFQGNSAPDKSGLPSDRFSAERTGGSVSTLTIQRTQQEDSAVYLCASSLLTGGGNTIYFGEGSWLTVV.

CDR3 sequence: CSATEGDVYGYTF. The CDR3 bases are TGCAGCGCCACTGAGGGGGACGTCTATGGCTACACCTTC. The J gene is TRBJ1-2, the V gene TRBV29-1; the D gene is possibly TRBD1 (6 bases). Trimming shortened V by 7 bases and J by 4 bases, and 16 bases separated the two germline ends. This CDR3 is 13 amino acids long. Germline CDR1 SQVTM, CDR2 ANQGSEA.

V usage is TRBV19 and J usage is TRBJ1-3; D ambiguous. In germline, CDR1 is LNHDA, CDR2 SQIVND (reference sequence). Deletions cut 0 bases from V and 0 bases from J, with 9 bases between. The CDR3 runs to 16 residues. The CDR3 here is CASSIEGSFSGNTIYF. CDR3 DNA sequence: TGTGCCAGTAGTATAGAGGGCAGCTTCTCTGGAAACACCATATATTTT.

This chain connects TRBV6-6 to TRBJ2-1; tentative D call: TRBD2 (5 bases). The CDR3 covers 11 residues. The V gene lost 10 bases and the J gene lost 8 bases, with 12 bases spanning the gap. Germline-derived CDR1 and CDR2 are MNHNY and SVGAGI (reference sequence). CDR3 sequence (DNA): TGTGCCACCGACGGGGTCGATGAGCAGTTCTTC. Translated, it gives CATDGVDEQFF.